A single sample is the source of the 30 T cell receptor beta chains below, sequenced in a study of T cell responses to AZD1222 COVID-19 vaccine. Profiling relied on immunoSEQ multiplex PCR, and the TCRdb table lists in-frame clones only, not all of them. Of fewer than 110,000 clones listed, 80% to 90% are singletons. This sample comprised peripheral blood, obtained 28 days after the second AZD1222 dose. Receptor source: an adult who received the AZD1222 COVID-19 vaccine.

The chain has TRBV7-2 and TRBJ2-3, with unresolved D. This CDR3 is built from 17 residues. Trimming stripped 5 bases from V and 4 bases from J, with 22 bases between. Germline lookup yields CDR1 SGHTA and CDR2 FQGNSA. CDR3 DNA: TGTGCCAGCAGCCAACCCCCCCCCGATGAAAGACCAGATACGCAGTATTTT. Its protein is CASSQPPPDERPDTQYF.

The genes are TRBV30 and TRBJ1-5, with 7 bases that match TRBD1. Germline V lookup: CDR1 GTSNPN, CDR2 SVGIG (reference sequence). The CDR3 loop spans 16 amino acids. The ends lost 0 bases at V and 1 base at J; junction bases unmatched: 6. CDR3 amino acids: CAWSVETGRSNQPQHF. The CDR3 DNA is TGTGCCTGGAGTGTTGAGACAGGGAGAAGCAATCAGCCCCAGCATTTT.

V and J are TRBV7-8 and TRBJ1-5; D remains unclear. Germline V gene lookup returns CDR1 SGHVS and CDR2 FQNEAQ. The ends were cut back, 1 base at V and 0 bases at J, with 10 bases in the middle. This CDR3 is 16 amino acids long. For the CDR3, the DNA is TGTGCCAGCAGCTTAGGAGGGCTAACTAGCAATCAGCCCCAGCATTTT. This sequence encodes CASSLGGLTSNQPQHF.

The rearrangement joins TRBV3-1 (or the pseudogene TRBV3-2) to TRBJ1-2; 11 nucleotides match TRBD1. Germline CDR1 is LGHDT and CDR2 is YNNKEL (reference sequence). V was clipped by 3 bases and J by 2 bases; unmatched bases: 2. This CDR3 has 15 residues. The CDR3 DNA is TGTGCCAGCAGCCAGGGGACAGGGGGAAACTATGGCTACACCTTC. Translation: CASSQGTGGNYGYTF.

This chain joins TRBV2 and TRBJ1-5; D call uncertain. Germline V gene data show CDR1 as SNHLY and CDR2 as FYNNEI. The CDR3 sequence is 14 residues long. Trimming shortened V by 8 bases and J by 7 bases, and 18 bases separated the two germline ends. CDR3 in amino acids: CASDRSGLRQPQHF. CDR3 DNA sequence: TGTGCCAGCGACCGGTCGGGATTACGCCAGCCCCAGCATTTT.

This clone was seen once. The V call is TRBV6-5, the J call TRBJ1-2, with a possible D match to TRBD1 (6 bases). The CDR3 sequence is 14 residues long. V shed 8 bases and J shed 4 bases, with 17 bases lying between them. Germline CDR1 and CDR2: MNHEY and SVGAGI. CDR3 sequence reads: CASRLGQGRYGYTF. As DNA, the CDR3 is TGTGCCAGCCGTTTGGGGCAGGGGCGCTATGGCTACACCTTC.

The V gene is TRBV28, the J gene TRBJ1-5; maybe TRBD1 (5 bases). The CDR3 is 17 residues long. Germline CDR1 and CDR2: MDHEN and SYDVKM. Trimming took 6 bases from V and 0 from J, leaving 18 bases between them. CDR3 coding DNA: TGTGCCAGCAGCCCGGATGGGACGGATTCTAGCAATCAGCCCCAGCATTTT. As protein: CASSPDGTDSSNQPQHF.

This clone was observed a handful of times. The chain recombines TRBV5-4 with TRBJ2-2; no clear D. Trimming took off 7 bases at V and 4 bases at J, with 8 bases between the two ends. Germline V gene lookup returns CDR1 SGHNT and CDR2 YYREEE (reference sequence). The CDR3 sequence is 12 residues long. CDR3 sequence reads: CASVLTTGELFF. The CDR3 DNA follows: TGTGCCAGCGTACTCACCACCGGGGAGCTGTTTTTT.

This clone was found once. This chain joins TRBV19 and TRBJ2-1, with 11 bases aligning to TRBD2. V shed 1 base and J 4 bases; nucleotides not matched to a gene: 3. Looked up from germline, CDR1 is LNHDA and CDR2 is SQIVND (reference sequence). The CDR3 spans 16 residues. DNA of the CDR3: TGTGCCAGTAGTATAGGGGGACTAGCGGATTACAATGAGCAGTTCTTC. It yields the protein CASSIGGLADYNEQFF.

The rearrangement links TRBV3-1 (or the pseudogene TRBV3-2) to TRBJ2-2, with D perhaps TRBD1 (5 bases). This CDR3 spans 14 amino acids. The V end was cut by 4 bases, the J end by 4 bases, with 10 bases between. From germline, CDR1 is LGHDT and CDR2 YNNKEL (reference sequence). This CDR3 reads CASSRGISTGELFF. The CDR3 DNA follows: TGTGCCAGCAGCCGGGGCATAAGCACCGGGGAGCTGTTTTTT.

J is TRBJ2-1 and V is TRBV21-1; the listed D gene, TRBD2, was not tested against the DNA. TRBV21-1 is described as a pseudogene. The CDR3 has 16 amino acids. CDR3 DNA sequence: TGTGCCAGCAGCAAATGGCGGCGGGGGGTGTTCAATGAGCAGTTCTTC. This translates into CASSKWRRGVFNEQFF.

This chain links TRBV2 with TRBJ2-2, with TRBD1 as a possible D gene (6 bases). Germline loops: CDR1 SNHLY, CDR2 FYNNEI. This CDR3 is 14 amino acids long. V was trimmed by 4 bases and J by 4 bases, leaving 10 bases between them. CDR3 loop: CASSAQGITGELFF. CDR3 nucleotides: TGTGCCAGCAGTGCTCAGGGGATCACCGGGGAGCTGTTTTTT. The whole variable domain, filled in from reference TRBV2 and TRBJ2-2, reads EPEVTQTPSHQVTQMGQEVILRCVPISNHLYFYWYRQILGQKVEFLVSFYNNEISEKSEIFDDQFSVERPDGSNFTLKIRSTKLEDSAMYFCASSAQGITGELFFGEGSRLTVL.

The chain recombines TRBV7-9 with TRBJ1-2; 7 nucleotides align to TRBD1. CDR1 and CDR2 (germline): SEHNR, FQNEAQ (reference sequence). The CDR3 has 15 amino acids. Trimming removed 5 bases from V and 6 bases from J; junction bases left unmatched: 12. This CDR3 reads CASSQALEGANGYTF. The CDR3 DNA reads as TGTGCCAGCAGCCAGGCTTTGGAGGGGGCGAATGGCTACACCTTC.

The CDR3 DNA reads as TGTGCCAGCAGCCAAGATGGGACCGGGGCCAACGTCCTGACTTTC. Encoded protein: CASSQDGTGANVLTF. This chain uses TRBV3-1 (or the pseudogene TRBV3-2) with TRBJ2-6, with D possibly called TRBD1 or TRBD2 (5 bases each). CDR3 length: 15 amino acids. The germline V gene has CDR1 LGHDT and CDR2 YNNKEL (reference sequence). V lost 0 bases and J 4 bases, leaving 7 bases between the germline ends.

The rearrangement links TRBV9 to TRBJ1-2; 8 nucleotides agree with TRBD1. CDR3 size: 14 residues. V dropped 2 bases and J dropped 2; count of bases not matched to a gene: 2. From germline, CDR1 is SGDLS and CDR2 YYNGEE. CDR3 loop: CASSVQGANYGYTF. CDR3 nucleotide sequence: TGTGCCAGCAGCGTTCAGGGGGCAAACTATGGCTACACCTTC.

The rearrangement uses TRBV19 and TRBJ2-1; 10 bases align to TRBD2. V lost 6 bases and J lost 2; bases outside the gene matches: 10. The CDR3 contains 17 residues. CDR1 and CDR2 from the germline V gene are LNHDA and SQIVND (reference sequence). In nucleotides, the CDR3 is TGTGCCAGTAGCCCGGCTCACAGCGGGAGGGCCTACAATGAGCAGTTCTTC. Translated, it gives CASSPAHSGRAYNEQFF.

V gene TRBV5-5 combines with J gene TRBJ2-5; a possible D gene is TRBD2 (6 bases). Trimming took 0 bases from V and 8 from J, leaving 14 bases between them. Germline assignment: CDR1 SGHKS and CDR2 YYEKEE (reference sequence). This CDR3 spans 14 amino acids. CDR3 region: CASSLEAGERTQYF. CDR3 sequence (DNA): TGTGCCAGCAGCTTGGAAGCGGGCGAGCGTACCCAGTACTTC.

The chain couples TRBV7-9 to TRBJ1-2; 7 bases are shared with TRBD1. Trimming cost V 4 bases and J 4 bases; bases outside gene matches: 9. CDR1 and CDR2 (germline): SEHNR, FQNEAQ (reference sequence). This CDR3 has 15 amino acids. CDR3 sequence: CASSSPSGTVYGYTF. Written as DNA, the CDR3 is TGTGCCAGCAGCTCGCCCTCCGGGACAGTCTATGGCTACACCTTC.

This chain uses TRBV5-6 with TRBJ2-5; tentatively, D is TRBD2 (5 bases). V lost 2 bases and J 2 bases, leaving 13 bases between the germline ends. The CDR3 totals 15 residues. Per germline, CDR1 SGHDT and CDR2 YYEEEE. In DNA, the CDR3 is TGTGCCAGCAGCTTCGGCCTAAAGCGGCAAGAGACCCAGTACTTC. Translated: CASSFGLKRQETQYF. The full variable domain, rest sourced from reference TRBV5-6 and TRBJ2-5, is DAGVTQSPTHLIKTRGQQVTLRCSPKSGHDTVSWYQQALGQGPQFIFQYYEEEERQRGNFPDRFSGHQFPNYSSELNVNALLLGDSALYLCASSFGLKRQETQYFGPGTRLLVL.

The chain links TRBV29-1 to TRBJ2-3; 9 bases map to TRBD1. V lost 6 bases to trimming and J lost 3 bases; unmatched junction nucleotides: 1. In germline, CDR1 is SQVTM, CDR2 ANQGSEA. The CDR3 totals 12 residues. The chain's CDR3 is CSVGTGTDTQYF. DNA of the CDR3: TGCAGCGTCGGGACAGGGACAGATACGCAGTATTTT.

The gene calls are TRBV18 and TRBJ2-3, with 8 bases that match TRBD1. With V trimmed by 3 bases and J by 4 bases, 3 bases remained unmatched. The CDR3 has 14 amino acids. The germline V gene has CDR1 KGHSH and CDR2 LQKENI. CDR3 amino acids: CASSPGQGSDTQYF. DNA for the CDR3: TGTGCCAGCTCACCTGGACAGGGTTCAGATACGCAGTATTTT.

This clone was seen once. V gene TRBV6-2 or TRBV6-3 combines with J gene TRBJ2-7, with 7 bases lining up with TRBD2. CDR1 and CDR2 from the germline V gene are MNHEY and SVGEGT. The V and J ends lost 5 bases and 6 bases, in that order; junction bases with no gene match: 22. This CDR3 has 18 residues. CDR3 DNA sequence: TGTGCCAGCAGTACCCTCTATTGTCCGGGACTACCCCCTTGCGAGCAGTACTTC. It codes for CASSTLYCPGLPPCEQYF.

The chain carries TRBV9 and TRBJ2-1, with D perhaps matching TRBD1 (6 bases). Trimming left V 0 bases short and J 8 bases short, with 21 bases between. The CDR3 sequence is 17 residues long. Germline CDR1 and CDR2: SGDLS and YYNGEE. The CDR3 region is CASSVATGQTGWDEQFF. CDR3 nucleotide sequence: TGTGCCAGCAGCGTAGCTACGGGACAAACCGGTTGGGATGAGCAGTTCTTC.

V is TRBV6-2 or TRBV6-3 and J is TRBJ1-1; a possible D gene is TRBD1 (6 bases). V shed 2 bases and J shed 4 bases, with 8 bases lying between them. Germline V gene data show CDR1 as MNHEY and CDR2 as SVGEGT. There are 13 residues in the CDR3. The CDR3 DNA sequence: TGTGCCAGCAGTTACGGACAGACCACTGAAGCTTTCTTT. Translated, it gives CASSYGQTTEAFF.

This chain connects TRBV30 to TRBJ2-7, with D hard to call. Germline CDR1 and CDR2: GTSNPN and SVGIG (reference sequence). This CDR3 is 12 amino acids long. Trimming removed 2 bases from V and 3 bases from J, with 8 bases in between. The CDR3 DNA reads TGTGCCTGGAGTTCCCCTAACTACGAGCAGTACTTC. It translates to CAWSSPNYEQYF.

The chain combines TRBV5-1 with TRBJ2-7, with TRBD1 matching over 8 bases. The trim removed 1 base at V and 5 bases at J, leaving 8 bases unmatched. In germline, CDR1 is SGHRS, CDR2 YFSETQ. This CDR3 is 15 amino acids long. The CDR3 loop is CASSLTGQVVDEQYF. The CDR3 DNA reads as TGCGCCAGCAGCTTGACGGGACAGGTTGTGGACGAGCAGTACTTC.

This chain links TRBV10-3 with TRBJ2-1; 8 bases match TRBD2. The ends lost 6 bases at V and 4 bases at J; junction bases unmatched: 5. CDR1 ENHRY and CDR2 SYGVKD come from the germline V gene. The CDR3 has 14 amino acids. The DNA for the CDR3 is TGTGCCATCAGAACCGGGACTAGATACAATGAGCAGTTCTTC. Translating gives CAIRTGTRYNEQFF.

The chain has TRBV28 and TRBJ2-1; TRBD1 is a possible D gene (7 bases). The CDR3 totals 15 residues. CDR1 MDHEN and CDR2 SYDVKM come from the germline V gene. V lost 3 bases to trimming and J lost 8 bases, with 17 bases between them. The CDR3 nucleotides are TGTGCCAGCAGTTTCAGGGGGGCGGGAATTTATGAGCAGTTCTTC. Protein: CASSFRGAGIYEQFF.

The chain uses TRBV5-6 and TRBJ2-7, with 7 bases that match TRBD1. Germline V gene sequence: CDR1 SGHDT, CDR2 YYEEEE. After removal of 0 bases from V and 2 bases from J, the junction contained 5 bases not matched to a gene. This CDR3 is built from 15 residues. The CDR3 nucleotides are TGTGCCAGCAGCTTGGGTGCGACAGGGACCTACGAGCAGTACTTC. It encodes CASSLGATGTYEQYF.

This clone was seen a single time. The chain is built from TRBV5-1 and TRBJ2-5; D is perhaps TRBD2 (7 bases). CDR3 size: 17 residues. The germline gives CDR1 SGHRS, CDR2 YFSETQ. V lost 3 bases and J lost 5, with 23 bases in between. CDR3 sequence (DNA): TGCGCCAGCAGCTCCCAGGGGTCCAGCGGGATTGGGGAGACCCAGTACTTC. It yields the protein CASSSQGSSGIGETQYF. The whole variable domain, filled in from reference TRBV5-1 and TRBJ2-5, reads KAGVTQTPRYLIKTRGQQVTLSCSPISGHRSVSWYQQTPGQGLQFLFEYFSETQRNKGNFPGRFSGRQFSNSRSEMNVSTLELGDSALYLCASSSQGSSGIGETQYFGPGTRLLVL.